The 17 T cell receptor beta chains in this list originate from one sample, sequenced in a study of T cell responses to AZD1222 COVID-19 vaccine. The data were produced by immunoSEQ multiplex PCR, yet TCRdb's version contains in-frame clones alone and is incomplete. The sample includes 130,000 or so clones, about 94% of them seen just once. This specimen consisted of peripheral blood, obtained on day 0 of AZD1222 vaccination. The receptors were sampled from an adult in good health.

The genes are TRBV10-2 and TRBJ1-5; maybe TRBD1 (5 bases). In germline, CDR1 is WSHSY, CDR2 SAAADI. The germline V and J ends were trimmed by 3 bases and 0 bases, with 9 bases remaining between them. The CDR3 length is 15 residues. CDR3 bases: TGCGCCAGCAGTGATTGGGGCTATAGCAATCAGCCCCAGCATTTT. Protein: CASSDWGYSNQPQHF.

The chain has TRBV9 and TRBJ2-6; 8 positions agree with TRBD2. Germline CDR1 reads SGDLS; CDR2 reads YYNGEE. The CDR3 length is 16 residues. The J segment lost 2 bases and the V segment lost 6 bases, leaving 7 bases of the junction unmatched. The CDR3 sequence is CASTPGGLTGANVLTF. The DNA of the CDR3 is TGTGCCAGCACTCCGGGGGGGCTTACTGGGGCCAACGTCCTGACTTTC.

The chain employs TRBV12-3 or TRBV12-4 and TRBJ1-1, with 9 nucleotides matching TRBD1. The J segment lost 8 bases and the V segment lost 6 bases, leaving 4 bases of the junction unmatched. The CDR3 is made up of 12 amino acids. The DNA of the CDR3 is TGTGCCAGCAGCCTCGGGACAGGGGAAGCTTTCTTT. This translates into CASSLGTGEAFF.

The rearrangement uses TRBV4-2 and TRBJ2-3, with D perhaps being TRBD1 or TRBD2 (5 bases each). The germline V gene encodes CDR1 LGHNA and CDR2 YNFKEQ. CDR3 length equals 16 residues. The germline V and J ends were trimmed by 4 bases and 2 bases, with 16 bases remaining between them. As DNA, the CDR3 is TGTGCCAGCAGCCCACTGGGACGCCTTGACACAGATACGCAGTATTTT. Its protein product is CASSPLGRLDTDTQYF.

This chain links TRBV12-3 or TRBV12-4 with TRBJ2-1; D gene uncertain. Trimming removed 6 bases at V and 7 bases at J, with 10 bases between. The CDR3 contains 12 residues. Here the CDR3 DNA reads TGTGCCAGCAGCAAGGGCCAGAATGAGCAGTTCTTC. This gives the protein CASSKGQNEQFF.

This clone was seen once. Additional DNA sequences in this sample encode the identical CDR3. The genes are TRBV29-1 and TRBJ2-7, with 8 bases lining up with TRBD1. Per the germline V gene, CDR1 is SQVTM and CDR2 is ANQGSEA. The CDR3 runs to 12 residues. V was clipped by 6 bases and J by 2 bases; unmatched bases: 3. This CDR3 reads CSVGGQAYEQYF. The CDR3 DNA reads TGCAGCGTGGGGGGACAGGCCTACGAGCAGTACTTC.

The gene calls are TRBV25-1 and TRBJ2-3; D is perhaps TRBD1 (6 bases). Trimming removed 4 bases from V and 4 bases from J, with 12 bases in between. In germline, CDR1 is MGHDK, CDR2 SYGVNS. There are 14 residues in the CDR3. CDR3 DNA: TGTGCCAGCAGTGGACCGAACAGGGCAGATACGCAGTATTTT. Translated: CASSGPNRADTQYF.

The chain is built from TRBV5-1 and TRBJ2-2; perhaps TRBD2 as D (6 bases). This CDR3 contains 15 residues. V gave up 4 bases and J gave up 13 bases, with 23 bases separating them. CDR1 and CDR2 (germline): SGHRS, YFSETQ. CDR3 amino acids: CASSPLSPTRDGLFF. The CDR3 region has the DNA TGCGCCAGCAGCCCCCTTTCGCCGACTAGGGACGGGCTGTTTTTT.

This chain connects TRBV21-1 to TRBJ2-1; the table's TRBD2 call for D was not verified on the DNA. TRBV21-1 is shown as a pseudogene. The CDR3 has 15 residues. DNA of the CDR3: TGTGCCAGCAGCAAAACTAGGTTTTACTACAATGAGCAGTTCTTC. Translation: CASSKTRFYYNEQFF.

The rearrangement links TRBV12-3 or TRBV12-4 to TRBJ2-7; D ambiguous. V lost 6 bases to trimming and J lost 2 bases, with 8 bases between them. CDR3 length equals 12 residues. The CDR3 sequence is CASSPAPYEQYF. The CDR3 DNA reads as TGTGCCAGCAGCCCAGCACCCTACGAGCAGTACTTC.

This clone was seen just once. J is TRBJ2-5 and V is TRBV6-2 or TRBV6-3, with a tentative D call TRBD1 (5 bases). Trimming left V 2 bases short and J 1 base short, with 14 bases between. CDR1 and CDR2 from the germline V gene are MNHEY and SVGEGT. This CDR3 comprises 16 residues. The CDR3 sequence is CASSYGVLGPQETQYF. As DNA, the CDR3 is TGTGCCAGCAGTTACGGGGTCTTGGGGCCCCAAGAGACCCAGTACTTC.

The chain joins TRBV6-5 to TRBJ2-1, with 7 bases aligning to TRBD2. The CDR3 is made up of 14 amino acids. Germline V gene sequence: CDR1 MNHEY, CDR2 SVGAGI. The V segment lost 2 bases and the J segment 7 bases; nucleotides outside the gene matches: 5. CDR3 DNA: TGTGCCAGCAGTTACCTGGGGGAGGGGAATGAGCAGTTCTTC. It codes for CASSYLGEGNEQFF.

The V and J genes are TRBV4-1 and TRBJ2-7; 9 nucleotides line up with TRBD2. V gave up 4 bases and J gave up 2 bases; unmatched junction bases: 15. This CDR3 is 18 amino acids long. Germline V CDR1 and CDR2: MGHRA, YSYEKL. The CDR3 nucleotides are TGCGCCAGCAGCCCCGCTCCGAGTGCGGGCGGGAGGGCCTACGAGCAGTACTTC. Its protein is CASSPAPSAGGRAYEQYF.

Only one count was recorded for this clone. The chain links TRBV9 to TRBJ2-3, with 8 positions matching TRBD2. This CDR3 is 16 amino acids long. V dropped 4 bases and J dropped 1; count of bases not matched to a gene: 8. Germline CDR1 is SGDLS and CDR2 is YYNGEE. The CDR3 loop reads CASSPAAGARTDTQYF. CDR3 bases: TGTGCCAGCAGCCCCGCAGCGGGAGCCCGCACAGATACGCAGTATTTT.

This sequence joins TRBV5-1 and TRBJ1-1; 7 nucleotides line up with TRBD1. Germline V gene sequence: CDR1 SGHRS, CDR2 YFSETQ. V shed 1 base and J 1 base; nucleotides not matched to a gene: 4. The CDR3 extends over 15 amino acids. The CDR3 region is CASSLTGERNTEAFF. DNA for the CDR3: TGCGCCAGCAGCTTGACAGGGGAAAGGAACACTGAAGCTTTCTTT.

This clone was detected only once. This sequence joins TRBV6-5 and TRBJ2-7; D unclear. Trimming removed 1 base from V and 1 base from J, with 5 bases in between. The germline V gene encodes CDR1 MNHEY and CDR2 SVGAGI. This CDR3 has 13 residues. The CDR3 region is CASSYFGSYEQYF. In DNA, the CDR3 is TGTGCCAGCAGTTACTTCGGGTCCTACGAGCAGTACTTC.

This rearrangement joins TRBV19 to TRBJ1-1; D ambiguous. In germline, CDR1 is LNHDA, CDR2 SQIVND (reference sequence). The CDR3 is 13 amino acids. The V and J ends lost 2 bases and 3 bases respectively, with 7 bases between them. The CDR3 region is CASSIRSYTEAFF. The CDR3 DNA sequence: TGTGCCAGTAGTATAAGGTCTTACACTGAAGCTTTCTTT.